This is a list of T cell receptor beta chains from one sample in a study of blood T cells in healthy people across ages. TCRdb independently ran MiXCR on the 5' RACE reads; one entry per CDR3 protein. The sample records about a million distinct CDR3 sequences, roughly 52% being singletons. The sequencing input was blood. All receptors derive from a young man in good health. Each CDR3 is given with its conserved first and last residue. A D gene is named only where the DNA matches it firmly. For some rows the clone size is stated as once, few or many, or as a class when expanded; others skip it.

cdr3_nt cdr3_aa d_call j_call v_call clone_size
TGTGCCACCAGCAGAGATCGTGGTCCTGGGTACGAGCAGTACTTC CATSRDRGPGYEQYF - TRBJ2-7 TRBV15 -
TGTGCCAGCAGTGACAGCCAGGTCGGGGCCAACGTCCTGACTTTC CASSDSQVGANVLTF - TRBJ2-6 TRBV2 -
TGTGCCACCAGTGACGAGGGCAGGGGAACAGATACGCAGTATTTT CATSDEGRGTDTQYF - TRBJ2-3 TRBV24-1 -
TGTGCCAGCAGAGGACTAGTGTCCCGAGAGACCCAGTACTTC CASRGLVSRETQYF TRBD2 TRBJ2-5 TRBV2 -
TGTGCCTGCCGGCTCGGACAGGGTTTCAACGAGCAGTACTTC CACRLGQGFNEQYF TRBD1 TRBJ2-7 TRBV30 -
TGCGCCAGCAGCTATCAGGGGACCCAGTACTTC CASSYQGTQYF - TRBJ2-5 TRBV5-1 few
TGCGCCAGCAGCCAAGACACGTTGGGGGCCTACGAGCAGTACTTC CASSQDTLGAYEQYF - TRBJ2-7 TRBV4-3 few
TGTGCCAGCAGCGGGGGTAGGGCAGATACGCAGTATTTT CASSGGRADTQYF - TRBJ2-3 TRBV7-8 -
TGTGCCAGCAGTTCCCCGGGACAGGCCTTCTATGGCTACACCTTC CASSSPGQAFYGYTF TRBD1 TRBJ1-2 TRBV6-5 many
TGTGCCAGCAGTGAAAGCGGGGGCCCCGGTATTGGCCGGTACTTC CASSESGGPGIGRYF TRBD2 TRBJ2-7 TRBV6-2/TRBV6-3 once
TGTGCCAGCAGCCACCTTGAGACAGATACGCAGTATTTT CASSHLETDTQYF - TRBJ2-3 TRBV7-9 -
TGTGCCATCAGTACTGCTGGACAGGGGGGTTCCTCACCCCTCCACTTT CAISTAGQGGSSPLHF TRBD1 TRBJ1-6 TRBV10-3 -
TGCGCCAGCAGCCCTAATCCTAGCGGTCTCACAGATACGCAGTATTTT CASSPNPSGLTDTQYF TRBD2 TRBJ2-3 TRBV4-1 -
TGTGCCAGCAGTGACAGGCTTTTGGATGAGCAGTTCTTC CASSDRLLDEQFF - TRBJ2-1 TRBV12-3/TRBV12-4 many
TGTGCCAGCAGTGACTTATCGGCAGGGATACCTGGGACCCAGTACTTC CASSDLSAGIPGTQYF - TRBJ2-5 TRBV6-1 -
TGTGCCCGCAGTTTAGAGCCGGTCACCTATGGCTACACCTTC CARSLEPVTYGYTF - TRBJ1-2 TRBV27 -